The next 10 T cell receptor beta chains were all read from a single sample in a study of cytotoxic CD8 clonotypes in ibrutinib-treated CLL. Sequencing used immunoSEQ multiplex PCR; TCRdb keeps in-frame clones, though not all of them. The profile covers some 130,000 clones, with roughly 88% appearing a single time and roughly 1.9% taken by the ten largest. The starting material was PBMCs, obtained after 24 months of ibrutinib treatment. These receptors were obtained from a human donor with chronic lymphocytic leukemia.

The chain combines TRBV19 with TRBJ2-7; 8 bases line up with TRBD1. V shed 1 base and J 0 bases; nucleotides not matched to a gene: 2. This CDR3 region has 15 residues. Looked up from germline, CDR1 is LNHDA and CDR2 is SQIVND (reference sequence). This CDR3 is CASSIAGQGSYEQYF. The CDR3 nucleotides read TGTGCCAGTAGTATAGCCGGACAGGGCTCCTACGAGCAGTACTTC.

The chain joins TRBV19 to TRBJ2-1; D is unresolved. Germline V gives CDR1 LNHDA, CDR2 SQIVND (reference sequence). This CDR3 has 11 residues. Deletions cut 5 bases from V and 9 bases from J, with 8 bases between. In nucleotides, the CDR3 is TGTGCCAGTAGTTCCCTAATTGAGCAGTTCTTC. Its translation is CASSSLIEQFF.

In its sample, this clone was seen a few times. V and J are TRBV6-5 and TRBJ1-2; 7 nucleotides line up with TRBD1. The CDR3 consists of 13 residues. The J segment lost 7 bases and the V segment lost 5 bases, leaving 7 bases of the junction unmatched. Germline-derived CDR1 and CDR2 are MNHEY and SVGAGI. The chain's CDR3 is CASSRNGQVGYTF. CDR3 coding DNA: TGTGCCAGCAGTCGCAACGGACAGGTTGGCTACACCTTC.

The CDR3 sequence: CATSKGLISYEQYF. Written as DNA, the CDR3 is TGTGCCACCAGCAAGGGACTTATCTCCTACGAGCAGTACTTC. The chain employs TRBV15 and TRBJ2-7, with TRBD2 as a possible D gene (6 bases). Germline V gene data show CDR1 as LNHNV and CDR2 as YYDKDF (reference sequence). V lost 4 bases and J lost 0, with 10 bases in between. CDR3 length equals 14 residues. Using reference TRBV15 and TRBJ2-7 for the parts outside the CDR3, the full variable domain is DAMVIQNPRYQVTQFGKPVTLSCSQTLNHNVMYWYQQKSSQAPKLLFHYYDKDFNNEADTPDNFQSRRPNTSFCFLDIRSPGLGDTAMYLCATSKGLISYEQYFGPGTRLTVT.

This clone has only one observation. The V gene is TRBV10-1, the J gene TRBJ2-3; no clear D gene. Between the trimmed V and J ends, which lost 2 bases and 8 bases, there was a span of 17 bases. CDR3 length: 15 residues. CDR1 and CDR2 (germline): WNHNN, SYGVQD (reference sequence). CDR3 DNA: TGCGCCAGCAGTGAGCGAGGTCTTAAGGCAGGTACGCAGTATTTT. Amino acid sequence: CASSERGLKAGTQYF.

The chain has TRBV27 and TRBJ1-2; a possible D gene is TRBD1 (5 bases). The V end was cut by 2 bases, the J end by 7 bases, with 11 bases between. Germline lookup yields CDR1 MNHEY and CDR2 SMNVEV (reference sequence). The CDR3 is 13 amino acids. The CDR3 DNA reads TGTGCCAGCAGTTTAGGGGGATTTGGTGGCTACACCTTC. Residues: CASSLGGFGGYTF.

The rearrangement links TRBV7-3 to TRBJ1-3, with TRBD1 identical over 7 bases. In germline, CDR1 is SGHTA, CDR2 FQGTGA. The V segment lost 5 bases and the J segment 4 bases; nucleotides outside the gene matches: 5. The CDR3 sequence is 14 residues long. In DNA form, the CDR3 reads TGTGCCAGCAGCGCAGGGACAGACGGAAACACCATATATTTT. Its translation is CASSAGTDGNTIYF.

This sequence joins TRBV7-8 and TRBJ1-5; D ambiguous. With 5 bases removed from V and 2 bases from J, the gap between germline ends came to 13 bases. The length of the CDR3 is 15 residues. CDR1 and CDR2 (germline): SGHVS, FQNEAQ. The CDR3 sequence: CASSTEGGGNQPQHF. Written as DNA, the CDR3 is TGTGCCAGCAGCACCGAGGGTGGGGGCAATCAGCCCCAGCATTTT.

CDR3 in amino acids: CASSYDPRKYEQYF. CDR3 DNA sequence: TGTGCCAGCAGTTACGACCCACGGAAATACGAGCAGTACTTC. This chain connects TRBV6-5 to TRBJ2-5; D remains unclear. Matching the DNA end better, TRBJ2-7 makes the J call doubtful. CDR3 length: 14 residues. CDR1 is MNHEY and CDR2 is SVGAGI in the germline V gene.

The J gene is TRBJ2-1, the V gene TRBV7-9; 9 nucleotides match TRBD2. With 5 bases clipped from V and 5 bases from J, the junction kept 16 bases outside the gene matches. The germline V gene encodes CDR1 SEHNR and CDR2 FQNEAQ (reference sequence). This CDR3 comprises 18 residues. The CDR3 is CASSPAVVAGVRNNEQFF. Written as DNA, the CDR3 is TGTGCCAGCAGCCCCGCCGTTGTAGCGGGAGTTCGGAACAATGAGCAGTTCTTC.